A selection of T cell receptor beta chains follows, all from one sample in a study of cytotoxic CD8 clonotypes in ibrutinib-treated CLL. Sequencing used immunoSEQ multiplex PCR; TCRdb keeps in-frame clones, though not all of them. The sample contains some 200,000 clones, about four fifths of which appear only once. The sequencing used PBMCs, collected after 12 months of ibrutinib treatment. The source is a human donor with chronic lymphocytic leukemia. Each CDR3 is given with its conserved first and last residue. The order of the fields is clone size, V gene, CDR3 protein. Where a row states a size, it is once, few, many or the class of an expanded clone; other rows omit it.

>-|TRBV28
CASSLLWEGEQYF
>few|TRBV29-1
CSVEAGYGEAFF
>-|TRBV7-8
CASSPLGPGTEAFF
>-|TRBV19
CASSRRGPGTGDSRQFF
>-|TRBV18
CASSQRDDQPQHF
>-|TRBV2
CASSERKYQPQHF
>-|TRBV28
CAGRTSAVTEAFF
>-|TRBV18
CASSPFADTQYF
>once|TRBV2
CASRLISGANVLTF
>-|TRBV5-4
CASSLYSQETQYF
>-|TRBV28
CASIPPGQNYGYTF
>-|TRBV28
CASSNPRRGEQFF
>-|TRBV5-6
CASSLEEGGQYTDTQYF
>-|TRBV4-1
CASSQETGGLHEQYF
>-|TRBV27
CASSFWQGDSYEQYF
>-|TRBV19
CASSIVFGQPQHF